These 13 T cell receptor beta chains were sequenced from one sample in a study of beta chain features in type 1 diabetes. The entirety of the isolated RNA underwent reverse transcription, so expressed TCRB transcripts were sequenced. Produced via immunoSEQ multiplex PCR; TCRdb's table is partial and in-frame only. The repertoire holds 450,000 or so clones, with more than 9.5% as singletons. Specimen: naive CD4+ T cells from blood. The origin of the receptors is a young woman in good health.

This clone was seen a handful of times. This chain uses TRBV15 with TRBJ2-1; TRBD1 or TRBD2 may be the D gene (5 bases each). Germline V lookup: CDR1 LNHNV, CDR2 YYDKDF (reference sequence). The length of the CDR3 is 12 residues. Trimming left V 7 bases short and J 9 bases short, with 13 bases between. CDR3 sequence: CATKGPRGEQFF. The DNA for the CDR3 is TGTGCCACCAAGGGACCTCGGGGTGAGCAGTTCTTC.

This clone was observed a few times. This chain links TRBV25-1 with TRBJ2-3; no firm D call. The CDR3 covers 12 residues. V lost 9 bases and J 0 bases, leaving 7 bases between the germline ends. Germline CDR1 MGHDK, CDR2 SYGVNS. CDR3 sequence: CASSVSTDTQYF. The CDR3, as DNA: TGTGCCAGTTCAGTGAGCACAGATACGCAGTATTTT.

The rearrangement uses TRBV4-1 and TRBJ2-7; D not certain. Trimming removed 1 base at V and 2 bases at J, with 15 bases between. This CDR3 comprises 16 residues. Germline CDR1 reads MGHRA; CDR2 reads YSYEKL. The CDR3 DNA sequence: TGCGCCAGCAGCCAAGGTTTACGAGCAGACACCTACGAGCAGTACGTC. Its translation: CASSQGLRADTYEQYV.

V gene TRBV27 combines with J gene TRBJ2-6; a possible D gene is TRBD1 (5 bases). Germline assignment: CDR1 MNHEY and CDR2 SMNVEV (reference sequence). V was cut by 5 bases and J by 0 bases, with 20 bases left in between. The CDR3 has 19 residues. The CDR3 region has the DNA TGTGCCAGCAGTCGCCGTGCCAGGGCTGACCTCTCTGGGGCCAACGTCCTGACTTTC. Encoded protein: CASSRRARADLSGANVLTF.

This clone appeared a few times. This chain links TRBV19 with TRBJ1-2, with D possibly being TRBD1 (5 bases). Trimming stripped 1 base from V and 4 bases from J, with 10 bases between. The CDR3 is made up of 14 amino acids. The germline gives CDR1 LNHDA, CDR2 SQIVND (reference sequence). In DNA form, the CDR3 reads TGTGCCAGTAGTATAGCGACAGAGAGCTATGGCTACACCTTC. Amino acid sequence: CASSIATESYGYTF.

V is TRBV6-6 and J is TRBJ1-2, with D unresolved. The CDR3 sequence is 14 residues long. Trimming cost V 2 bases and J 0 bases, with 7 bases left between them. The germline gives CDR1 MNHNY, CDR2 SVGAGI (reference sequence). CDR3 sequence (DNA): TGTGCCAGCAGTTACCCCACAGCTAACTATGGCTACACCTTC. It specifies CASSYPTANYGYTF.

The CDR3 nucleotides read TGTGCCAGCAGCTTAGCGCTGCGAGGGACTGAAGCTTTCTTT. Translation gives CASSLALRGTEAFF. The rearrangement links TRBV7-2 to TRBJ1-1; D unresolved. V was cut by 0 bases and J by 5 bases, with 10 bases left in between. This CDR3 has 14 amino acids. The germline CDR1 and CDR2 sequences are SGHTA and FQGNSA.

A few counts support this clone. The chain combines TRBV2 with TRBJ2-1, with 9 nucleotides matching TRBD2. CDR3 length equals 17 residues. CDR1 is SNHLY and CDR2 is FYNNEI in the germline V gene. After removal of 2 bases from V and 14 bases from J, the junction contained 19 bases not matched to a gene. The DNA for the CDR3 is TGTGCCAGCAGTGAAAGTGTCGCGGTGCTAGCGGGACGACAGAAGTTCTTC. Encoded protein: CASSESVAVLAGRQKFF. Full variable domain (missing parts from reference TRBV2 and TRBJ2-1): EPEVTQTPSHQVTQMGQEVILRCVPISNHLYFYWYRQILGQKVEFLVSFYNNEISEKSEIFDDQFSVERPDGSNFTLKIRSTKLEDSAMYFCASSESVAVLAGRQKFFGPGTRLTVL.

This clone was detected only a few times. V is TRBV4-1 and J is TRBJ2-1, with 12 bases matching TRBD2. This CDR3 region has 18 residues. Unmatched junction bases numbered 10, after V lost 4 bases and J lost 3 bases. Germline V CDR1 and CDR2: MGHRA, YSYEKL. Here the CDR3 reads CASSPSGTSGSFYNEQFF. The CDR3 region has the DNA TGCGCCAGCAGCCCCTCAGGGACTAGCGGGTCCTTCTACAATGAGCAGTTCTTC.

The DNA for the CDR3 is TGTGCCAGCAGTGTGGAGGGTGGGGCCAACGTCCTGACTTTC. It specifies CASSVEGGANVLTF. The chain employs TRBV25-1 and TRBJ2-6; TRBD2 is a possible D gene (6 bases). Trimming removed 4 bases from V and 3 bases from J, with 7 bases in between. Germline V gene sequence: CDR1 MGHDK, CDR2 SYGVNS. The CDR3 totals 14 residues.

The CDR3 here is CASSFVPSTDTQYF. The DNA for the CDR3 is TGCGCCAGCAGCTTCGTCCCTAGCACAGATACGCAGTATTTT. J is TRBJ2-3 and V is TRBV5-1; D is unresolved. The CDR3 has 14 amino acids. Germline assignment: CDR1 SGHRS and CDR2 YFSETQ. V was shortened by 2 bases and J by 0 bases, with 7 bases between the two germline ends. Supplemented by reference TRBV5-1 and TRBJ2-3, the full variable domain reads KAGVTQTPRYLIKTRGQQVTLSCSPISGHRSVSWYQQTPGQGLQFLFEYFSETQRNKGNFPGRFSGRQFSNSRSEMNVSTLELGDSALYLCASSFVPSTDTQYFGPGTRLTVL.

Points on this clone: A junction boundary mismatches the germline segment, possibly from a read error. The V gene is TRBV28, the J gene TRBJ2-4, with D perhaps TRBD1 or TRBD2 (5 bases each). Germline lookup yields CDR1 MDHEN and CDR2 SYDVKM. The CDR3 has 14 amino acids. The CDR3 DNA follows: TGTGCCAGCAGTCCTAACACACTTCAGGGACCTGGCACCTTC. Protein: CASSPNTLQGPGTF.

V and J are TRBV27 and TRBJ2-1; D unresolved. Deletions cut 8 bases from V and 8 bases from J, with 7 bases between. Germline V gives CDR1 MNHEY, CDR2 SMNVEV (reference sequence). This CDR3 comprises 10 residues. The CDR3 sequence: CASGVHEQFF. The CDR3 region has the DNA TGTGCCAGCGGTGTCCATGAGCAGTTCTTC.